The clone carrying this T cell receptor (beta chain) came up a few times. These data are taken from a study of T cells after yellow fever vaccination. Study-level information: It was SMART-Seq v4 Ultra Low Input that prepared the fractions with low cell numbers.

MiXCR, applied by TCRdb to the 5' RACE reads, yields one record per CDR3 protein. The sample yields 400,000 or so distinct CDR3 sequences, roughly a sixth seen once. CDR3 length equals 12 residues. Trimming stripped 5 bases from V and 9 bases from J, with 8 bases between. Germline V lookup: CDR1 MGHRA, CDR2 YSYEKL. The material was PBMCs, obtained before the yellow fever booster vaccination. The chain uses TRBV4-1 and TRBJ1-6; maybe TRBD1 (6 bases). This TCR was recovered from a young man who received the YFV17D yellow fever vaccine. The CDR3 DNA follows: TGCGCCAGCAGCACAGGGCCTTCACCCCTCCACTTT. This codes for CASSTGPSPLHF.